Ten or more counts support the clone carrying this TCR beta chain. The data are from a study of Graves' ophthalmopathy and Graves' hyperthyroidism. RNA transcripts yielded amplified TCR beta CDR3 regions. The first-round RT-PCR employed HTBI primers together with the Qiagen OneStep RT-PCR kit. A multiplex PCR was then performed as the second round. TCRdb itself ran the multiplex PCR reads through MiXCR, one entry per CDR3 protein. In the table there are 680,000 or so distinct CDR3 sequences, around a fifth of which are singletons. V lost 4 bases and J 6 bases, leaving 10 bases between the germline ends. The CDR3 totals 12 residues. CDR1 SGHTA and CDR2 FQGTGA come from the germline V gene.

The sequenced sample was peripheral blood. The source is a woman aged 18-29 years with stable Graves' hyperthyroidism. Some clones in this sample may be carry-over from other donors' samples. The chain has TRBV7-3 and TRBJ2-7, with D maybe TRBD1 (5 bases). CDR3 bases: TGTGCCAGCAGCTCCCCAGGGTCCGAGCAGTACTTC. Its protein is CASSSPGSEQYF.